A selection of T cell receptor beta chains follows, all from one sample in a study of T cells after yellow fever vaccination. A single record per CDR3 protein comes from TCRdb applying MiXCR to the 5' RACE reads. The data hold around 590,000 distinct CDR3 sequences, with approximately 13% observed a single time. The sample consisted of PBMCs, taken on the day of the yellow fever booster vaccination. The receptors shown here come from a man younger than 40 who received the YFV17D yellow fever vaccine. Both conserved end residues are trimmed from each CDR3.

v_call	cdr3_aa
TRBV2	ASTGGLAGGFSYNEQF
TRBV7-9	ASSPRAHNEQF
TRBV5-1	ASSLALGYSQETQY
TRBV3-1	ASSQGQYSYEQY
TRBV20-1	SARRTSGRAMGEQF
TRBV28	ASSRTRGGNQPQH
TRBV20-1	SAEYRGRETQY
TRBV7-9	ASSSPAGNSGNTIY
TRBV9	ASRREGVGELF
TRBV29-1	SVQPGGLMNTEAF
TRBV10-1	ASSEGKDTQY
TRBV27	ASSPLTSDHDYGYT
TRBV5-4	ASSLGAGVHNEQF
TRBV27	AIRGRGANILT
TRBV20-1	SARHPRGGSGTDTQY
TRBV10-1	ASSEGGRPYEQY
TRBV11-2	ASSSLSLGF
TRBV9	ASSVGGLNGGEQY
TRBV5-5	ASILSSGANVLT
TRBV29-1	SVEIRSETQY
TRBV25-1	ASSGLGLGYEQY
TRBV6-5	ASSYSSRQGRTYEQY
TRBV7-2	ASRKNRGNTEAF
TRBV12-3/TRBV12-4	ASSPRDSNQPQH
TRBV28	ASSSTSREGETQY
TRBV21-1	ASSKQSVLATDTQY
TRBV3-1	ASSLSSIIQETQY
TRBV15	ATSKGLGIYEQY
TRBV11-2	ASSWTGTSIQAADTQY
TRBV29-1	SGTSDAYEQY
TRBV20-1	SAALGQPNQPQH